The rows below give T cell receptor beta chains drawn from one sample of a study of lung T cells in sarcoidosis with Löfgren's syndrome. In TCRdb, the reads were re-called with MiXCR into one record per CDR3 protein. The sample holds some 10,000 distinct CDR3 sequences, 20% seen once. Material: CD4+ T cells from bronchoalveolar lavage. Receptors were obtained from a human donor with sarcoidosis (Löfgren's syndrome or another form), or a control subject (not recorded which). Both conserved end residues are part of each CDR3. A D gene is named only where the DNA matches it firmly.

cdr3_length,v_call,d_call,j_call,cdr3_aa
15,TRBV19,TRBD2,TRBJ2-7,CASSRTREAFYEQYF
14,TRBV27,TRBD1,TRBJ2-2,CASMGQGNTGELFF
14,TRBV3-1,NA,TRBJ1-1,CASSLRTVNTEAFF
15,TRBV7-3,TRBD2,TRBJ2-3,CASSLAGGPSDTQYF
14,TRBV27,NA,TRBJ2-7,CASSLGAGTYEQYF
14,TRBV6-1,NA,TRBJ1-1,CASTPSEGRTEASF
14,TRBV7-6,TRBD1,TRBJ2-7,CASSSGQGVYEQYF
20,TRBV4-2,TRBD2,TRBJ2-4,CASSQKGTSGPRVAKNIQYF
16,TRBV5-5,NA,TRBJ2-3,CASSLEAGANTDTQYF
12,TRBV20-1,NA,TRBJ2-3,CSARVGGDTQYF
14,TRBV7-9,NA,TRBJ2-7,CASSLGPVSYEQYF
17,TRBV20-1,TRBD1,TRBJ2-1,CSASPLTGSRVYNEQFF
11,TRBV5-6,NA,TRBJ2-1,CAGSLSNEQFF
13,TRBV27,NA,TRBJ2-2,CASSLVEGGELFF
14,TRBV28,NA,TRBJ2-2,CASSLWVRGGELFF
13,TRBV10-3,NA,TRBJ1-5,CAISDSNNQPQHF
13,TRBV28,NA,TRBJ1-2,CASKIGGNYGYTF
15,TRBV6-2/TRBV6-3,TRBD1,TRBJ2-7,CASSYDRGLSYKKYF
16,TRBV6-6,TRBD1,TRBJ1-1,CASSYGTGGLNTEAFF
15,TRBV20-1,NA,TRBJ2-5,CSAASRGINQETQYF
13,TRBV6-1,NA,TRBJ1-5,CASSGHSGQPQHF
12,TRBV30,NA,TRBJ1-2,CAWSRGSYGYTF
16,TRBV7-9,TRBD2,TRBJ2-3,CASSRFLAGVADTQYF
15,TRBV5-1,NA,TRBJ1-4,CASSLTGTLNEKLFF
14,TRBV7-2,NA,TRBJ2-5,CASSLTYRVQTQYF
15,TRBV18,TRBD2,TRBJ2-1,CASSRAGGTYNEQLF
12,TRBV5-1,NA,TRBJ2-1,CASSEQLNEQFF
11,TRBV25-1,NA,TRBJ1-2,CACSEGRGYTF
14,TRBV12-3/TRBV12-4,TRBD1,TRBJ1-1,CASSGQGWNTEAFF
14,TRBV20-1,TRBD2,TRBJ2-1,CSASGLADGSEQFF
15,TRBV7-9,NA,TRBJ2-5,CASSLPGAGRETQYF
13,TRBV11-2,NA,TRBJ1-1,CASSLGQNTEAFF
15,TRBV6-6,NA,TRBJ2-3,CASSYSGRSTDTQYF
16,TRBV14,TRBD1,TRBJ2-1,CASSISGTGKRDEQFF
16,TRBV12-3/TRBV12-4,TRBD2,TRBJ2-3,CASSWTSGGQTDTQYF
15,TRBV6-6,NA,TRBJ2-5,CASSGGLVAQKTQYF
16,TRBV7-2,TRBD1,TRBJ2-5,CASSLVAGGVSETQYF
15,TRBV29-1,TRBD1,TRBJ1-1,CSAQIPRGLGTEAFF
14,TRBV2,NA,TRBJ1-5,CASSGGAGNQPQHF
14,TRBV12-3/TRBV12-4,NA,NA,CASGFRGGTDTQHF
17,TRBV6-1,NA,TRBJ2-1,CASSRPQTEGIPNEQFF
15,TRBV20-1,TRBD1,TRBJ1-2,CSARRGGSLNYGYTF
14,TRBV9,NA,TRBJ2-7,CASSVGHSSYEQYF
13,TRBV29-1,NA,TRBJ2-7,CSVRSTGGYEQYF
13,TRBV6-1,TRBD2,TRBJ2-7,CAGIPAGVYEQYF
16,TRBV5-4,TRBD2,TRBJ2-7,CASSSGGLASSYGQYF
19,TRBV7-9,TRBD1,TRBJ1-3,CASSGLPGGTGGTGNTIYF
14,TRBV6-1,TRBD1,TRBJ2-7,CARDRGPDSYEQYF
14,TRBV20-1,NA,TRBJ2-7,CSARDWQGGNEQYF
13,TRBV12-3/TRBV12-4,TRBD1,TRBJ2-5,CASNLGQQETQYF